Below are 26 T cell receptor beta chains sequenced from a single sample in a study of T cell responses to AZD1222 COVID-19 vaccine. The protocol was immunoSEQ multiplex PCR, while the TCRdb copy is restricted to in-frame clones and leaves out a portion. The sample has tens of thousands of clones, more than 75% seen once; the top ten hold around 18%. Sequences were derived from peripheral blood, sampled 28 days after the second AZD1222 dose. The origin of the receptors is an adult who received the AZD1222 COVID-19 vaccine.

The CDR3 DNA reads TGTGCCAGCAGCTCAACAGGGTTAGGCTACAATGAGCAGTTCTTC. Translation: CASSSTGLGYNEQFF. V gene TRBV7-8 combines with J gene TRBJ2-1, with TRBD1 as a possible D gene (6 bases). V dropped 4 bases and J dropped 3 bases, with 13 bases sitting between them. Per germline, CDR1 SGHVS and CDR2 FQNEAQ. The CDR3 contains 15 residues.

This sequence joins TRBV4-1 and TRBJ2-3; 10 bases fit TRBD2. The germline V gene has CDR1 MGHRA and CDR2 YSYEKL. Trimming took 3 bases from V and 7 from J; bases not matched to a gene: 7. This CDR3 is built from 15 residues. The CDR3 is CASSQKRGGGYTQYF. CDR3 bases: TGCGCCAGCAGCCAGAAGCGGGGGGGTGGCTATACGCAGTATTTT.

The chain joins TRBV2 to TRBJ1-2; the D gene is possibly TRBD1 (5 bases). The germline gives CDR1 SNHLY, CDR2 FYNNEI. Trimming removed 2 bases from V and 2 bases from J, with 15 bases in between. The CDR3 has 16 amino acids. The CDR3 sequence: CASSEPPRGMNYGYTF. CDR3 coding DNA: TGTGCCAGCAGTGAACCCCCGCGGGGGATGAACTATGGCTACACCTTC.

This chain uses TRBV6-2 or TRBV6-3 with TRBJ1-1, with D uncertain. The V end was cut by 5 bases, the J end by 4 bases, with 8 bases between. The CDR3 contains 12 residues. CDR1 and CDR2 (germline): MNHEY, SVGEGT. The DNA for the CDR3 is TGTGCCAGCAGTGGAGGTGCCACTGAAGCTTTCTTT. Translation gives CASSGGATEAFF.

The CDR3, as DNA: TGTGCCAGCAGCCAGTTCCTAGCGGGGGGCACAGATACGCAGTATTTT. It specifies CASSQFLAGGTDTQYF. This chain links TRBV4-2 with TRBJ2-3, with 10 bases aligning to TRBD2. Germline trimming cut 3 bases from V and 1 base from J; bases unmatched to any gene: 4. The germline gives CDR1 LGHNA, CDR2 YNFKEQ. This CDR3 spans 16 amino acids.

This chain links TRBV7-9 with TRBJ1-2; tentative D call: TRBD1 (6 bases). Trimming took off 3 bases at V and 7 bases at J, with 27 bases between the two ends. This CDR3 spans 18 amino acids. CDR1 SEHNR and CDR2 FQNEAQ come from the germline V gene (reference sequence). The CDR3 nucleotides are TGTGCCAGCAGCTTCACCTTGGGGGCAGCGACCCAGGTGGGTGGCTACACCTTC. Residues: CASSFTLGAATQVGGYTF.

The chain links TRBV2 to TRBJ2-1, with D perhaps matching TRBD1 or TRBD2 (5 bases each). This CDR3 region has 13 residues. With 4 bases removed from V and 6 bases from J, the gap between germline ends came to 10 bases. Germline CDR1 and CDR2: SNHLY and FYNNEI. In DNA form, the CDR3 reads TGTGCCAGCAGTGTACTGGGACCCAATGAGCAGTTCTTC. Protein sequence: CASSVLGPNEQFF. The full variable domain, completed using reference TRBV2 and TRBJ2-1, is EPEVTQTPSHQVTQMGQEVILRCVPISNHLYFYWYRQILGQKVEFLVSFYNNEISEKSEIFDDQFSVERPDGSNFTLKIRSTKLEDSAMYFCASSVLGPNEQFFGPGTRLTVL.

This clone was seen once. The chain carries TRBV3-1 (or the pseudogene TRBV3-2) and TRBJ2-3; D remains unclear. CDR1 and CDR2 from the germline V gene are LGHDT and YNNKEL (reference sequence). The germline V and J ends were trimmed by 1 base and 0 bases, with 5 bases remaining between them. This CDR3 contains 14 residues. In DNA form, the CDR3 reads TGTGCCAGCAGCCAAGGTCTGAGCACAGATACGCAGTATTTT. As protein: CASSQGLSTDTQYF.

This chain uses TRBV19 with TRBJ1-5, with 9 bases fitting TRBD1. The CDR3 loop spans 15 amino acids. Germline CDR1 reads LNHDA; CDR2 reads SQIVND (reference sequence). The V segment lost 9 bases and the J segment 7 bases; nucleotides outside the gene matches: 13. The CDR3 is CASVPTGGQGQPQHF. Here the CDR3 DNA reads TGTGCCAGCGTTCCCACAGGGGGCCAGGGACAGCCCCAGCATTTT. Supplemented by reference TRBV19 and TRBJ1-5, the full variable domain reads DGGITQSPKYLFRKEGQNVTLSCEQNLNHDAMYWYRQDPGQGLRLIYYSQIVNDFQKGDIAEGYSVSREKKESFPLTVTSAQKNPTAFYLCASVPTGGQGQPQHFGDGTRLSIL.

The chain links TRBV4-2 to TRBJ2-3; a possible D gene is TRBD1 (5 bases). Trimming pared 6 bases from V and 5 bases from J, leaving 12 bases between. In germline, CDR1 is LGHNA, CDR2 YNFKEQ. The CDR3 covers 13 residues. The CDR3 nucleotides read TGTGCCAGCAGGGGGCCTCCCCGAGATACGCAGTATTTT. The encoded protein is CASRGPPRDTQYF.

In this sample, this clone turned up once. The J gene is TRBJ2-2, the V gene TRBV9; possible D gene TRBD1, 6 bases. CDR3 length: 14 amino acids. CDR1 and CDR2 from the germline V gene are SGDLS and YYNGEE. The V end was cut by 6 bases, the J end by 4 bases, with 13 bases between. CDR3 sequence reads: CASTRQEATGELFF. CDR3 nucleotides: TGTGCCAGCACTCGACAGGAGGCCACCGGGGAGCTGTTTTTT.

The CDR3 coding sequence is TGTGCCAGCAGCAGCGGACAGGATTACGAGCAGTACTTC. Residues: CASSSGQDYEQYF. The chain is built from TRBV21-1 and TRBJ2-7; the tabulated D call, TRBD1, remains unverified against the DNA. TRBV21-1 is assigned pseudogene status. This CDR3 has 13 residues.

V and J are TRBV7-6 and TRBJ2-2; no clear D gene. Germline values: CDR1 SGHVS, CDR2 FNYEAQ. Trimming removed 2 bases at V and 6 bases at J, with 13 bases between. There are 15 residues in the CDR3. The CDR3 sequence: CASSLWAHAAGELFF. The CDR3 region has the DNA TGTGCCAGCAGCTTATGGGCTCACGCGGCCGGGGAGCTGTTTTTT. Supplemented by reference TRBV7-6 and TRBJ2-2, the full variable domain reads GAGVSQSPRYKVTKRGQDVALRCDPISGHVSLYWYRQALGQGPEFLTYFNYEAQQDKSGLPNDRFSAERPEGSISTLTIQRTEQRDSAMYRCASSLWAHAAGELFFGEGSRLTVL.

This clone has only one observation. The rearrangement links TRBV5-6 to TRBJ2-3; 7 bases are a match to TRBD1. The CDR3 spans 14 residues. The germline V gene has CDR1 SGHDT and CDR2 YYEEEE. J was trimmed by 5 bases and V by 1 base; bases with no gene match: 4. The chain's CDR3 is CASSLWDRGDTQYF. CDR3 bases: TGTGCCAGCAGCTTGTGGGACAGAGGAGATACGCAGTATTTT.

The chain is built from TRBV15 and TRBJ1-5, with 10 bases aligning to TRBD1. Germline loops: CDR1 LNHNV, CDR2 YYDKDF (reference sequence). With 2 bases clipped from V and 2 bases from J, the junction kept 3 bases outside the gene matches. CDR3 size: 16 residues. The DNA of the CDR3 is TGTGCCACCAGCAGACCGGGGACAGGGGGCAATCAGCCCCAGCATTTT. Translated, it gives CATSRPGTGGNQPQHF.

The gene calls are TRBV6-2 or TRBV6-3 and TRBJ1-1, with 7 bases fitting TRBD1. V lost 6 bases and J lost 0; bases outside the gene matches: 4. The CDR3 covers 14 residues. The germline gives CDR1 MNHEY, CDR2 SVGEGT. In nucleotides, the CDR3 is TGTGCCAGCAGGTACGGGACAGTGAACACTGAAGCTTTCTTT. Protein product: CASRYGTVNTEAFF.

This clone was seen only once. The chain combines TRBV19 with TRBJ2-2, with TRBD1 matching over 9 bases. Germline V CDR1 and CDR2: LNHDA, SQIVND (reference sequence). J lost 1 base, V lost 4 bases, and 1 base had no gene match. The CDR3 consists of 15 residues. CDR3 DNA: TGTGCCAGTAGTAGACAGGGGGGGAACACCGGGGAGCTGTTTTTT. It specifies CASSRQGGNTGELFF.

CDR3: CASRWTGPSPLHF. The CDR3 DNA sequence: TGTGCCAGCAGATGGACAGGCCCTTCACCCCTCCACTTT. The chain uses TRBV27 and TRBJ1-6; the match to TRBD1 covers 7 bases. The length of the CDR3 is 13 residues. Germline trimming cut 6 bases from V and 9 bases from J; bases unmatched to any gene: 5. Germline lookup yields CDR1 MNHEY and CDR2 SMNVEV (reference sequence).

The rearrangement links TRBV27 to TRBJ1-5; D not resolved. Germline CDR1 MNHEY, CDR2 SMNVEV (reference sequence). This CDR3 is 15 amino acids long. V dropped 0 bases and J dropped 3 bases, with 9 bases sitting between them. The CDR3 loop is CASSLSTLNNQPQHF. Written as DNA, the CDR3 is TGTGCCAGCAGTTTATCCACCCTAAACAATCAGCCCCAGCATTTT.

This clone was seen a single time. The J gene is TRBJ1-4, the V gene TRBV29-1; possible D gene TRBD1, 5 bases. V lost 4 bases, J lost 8 bases, and 14 bases lay in between. The CDR3 spans 13 residues. The V gene's germline CDR1 is SQVTM and CDR2 ANQGSEA. The CDR3 sequence: CSVARGGGEKLFF. Here the CDR3 DNA reads TGCAGCGTTGCTCGCGGGGGAGGCGAAAAACTGTTTTTT.

J is TRBJ1-2 and V is TRBV2, with 9 bases identical to TRBD1. The germline V gene has CDR1 SNHLY and CDR2 FYNNEI. This CDR3 has 14 residues. V was pared by 1 base and J by 6 bases, with 3 bases of the junction left unmatched. DNA for the CDR3: TGTGCCAGCAGTGAAGGACAGGGGGGTCATGGCTACACCTTC. Translation gives CASSEGQGGHGYTF. The full variable domain, completed using reference TRBV2 and TRBJ1-2, is EPEVTQTPSHQVTQMGQEVILRCVPISNHLYFYWYRQILGQKVEFLVSFYNNEISEKSEIFDDQFSVERPDGSNFTLKIRSTKLEDSAMYFCASSEGQGGHGYTFGSGTRLTVV.

The gene calls are TRBV4-1 and TRBJ2-7; tentative D call: TRBD2 (6 bases). This CDR3 has 15 residues. Germline CDR1 is MGHRA and CDR2 is YSYEKL. Trimming left V 2 bases short and J 0 bases short, with 11 bases between. Here the CDR3 reads CASSQRAGPSYEQYF. CDR3 nucleotides: TGCGCCAGCAGCCAAAGAGCGGGCCCCTCCTACGAGCAGTACTTC.

The CDR3 DNA reads TGTGCCAGCTCACTTACACCGGTGAACACTGAAGCTTTCTTT. Amino acid sequence: CASSLTPVNTEAFF. The gene calls are TRBV18 and TRBJ1-1; D is undetermined. V was cut by 4 bases and J by 0 bases, with 9 bases left in between. CDR3 length: 14 residues. Germline values: CDR1 KGHSH, CDR2 LQKENI.

The rearrangement uses TRBV15 and TRBJ2-7; no reliable D call. CDR1 and CDR2 (germline): LNHNV, YYDKDF (reference sequence). V shed 0 bases and J shed 4 bases, with 10 bases lying between them. This CDR3 is 14 amino acids long. The CDR3 reads CATSREGSDYEQYF. The CDR3, as DNA: TGTGCCACCAGCAGAGAGGGCAGTGATTACGAGCAGTACTTC.

The rearrangement uses TRBV6-5 and TRBJ2-1; no clear D. The V end lost 11 bases, the J end lost 2 bases, and 16 bases lay between the germline ends. The CDR3 is 14 residues long. CDR1 is MNHEY and CDR2 is SVGAGI in the germline V gene. CDR3 loop: CAAAHGGPYNEQFF. CDR3 nucleotides: TGTGCCGCTGCCCACGGCGGTCCCTACAATGAGCAGTTCTTC.

The V and J genes are TRBV3-1 (or the pseudogene TRBV3-2) and TRBJ2-2, with D possibly TRBD1 on 6 matching bases. V gave up 2 bases and J gave up 3 bases, with 13 bases separating them. This CDR3 spans 16 amino acids. Germline lookup yields CDR1 LGHDT and CDR2 YNNKEL (reference sequence). The CDR3, as DNA: TGTGCCAGCAGCCAACCGTACTGGGGGCACACCGGGGAGCTGTTTTTT. Translation: CASSQPYWGHTGELFF.